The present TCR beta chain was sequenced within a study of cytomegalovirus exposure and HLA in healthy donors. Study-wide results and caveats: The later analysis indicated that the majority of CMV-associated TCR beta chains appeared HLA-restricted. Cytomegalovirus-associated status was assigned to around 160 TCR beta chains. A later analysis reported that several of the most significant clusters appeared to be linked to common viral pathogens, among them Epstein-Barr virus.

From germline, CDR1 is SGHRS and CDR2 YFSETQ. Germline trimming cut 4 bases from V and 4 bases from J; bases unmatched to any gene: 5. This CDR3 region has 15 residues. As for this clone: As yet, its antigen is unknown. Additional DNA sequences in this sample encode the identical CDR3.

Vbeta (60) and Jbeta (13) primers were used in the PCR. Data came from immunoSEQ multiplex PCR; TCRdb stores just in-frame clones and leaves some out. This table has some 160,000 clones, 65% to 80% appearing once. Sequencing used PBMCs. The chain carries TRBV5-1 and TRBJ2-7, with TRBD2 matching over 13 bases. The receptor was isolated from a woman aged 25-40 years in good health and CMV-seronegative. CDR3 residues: CASSSRTSGGYEQYF. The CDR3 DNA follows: TGCGCCAGCAGCAGCCGGACTAGCGGGGGTTACGAGCAGTACTTC.